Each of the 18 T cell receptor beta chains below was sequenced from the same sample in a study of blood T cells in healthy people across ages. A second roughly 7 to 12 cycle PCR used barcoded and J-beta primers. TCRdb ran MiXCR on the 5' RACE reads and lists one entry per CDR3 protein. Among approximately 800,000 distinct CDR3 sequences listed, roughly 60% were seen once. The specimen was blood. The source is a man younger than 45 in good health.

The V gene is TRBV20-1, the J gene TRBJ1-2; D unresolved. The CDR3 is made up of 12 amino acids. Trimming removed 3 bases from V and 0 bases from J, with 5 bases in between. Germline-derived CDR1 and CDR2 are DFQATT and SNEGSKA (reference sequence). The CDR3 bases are TGCAGTGCTAGTAGCACTAACTATGGCTACACCTTC. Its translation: CSASSTNYGYTF.

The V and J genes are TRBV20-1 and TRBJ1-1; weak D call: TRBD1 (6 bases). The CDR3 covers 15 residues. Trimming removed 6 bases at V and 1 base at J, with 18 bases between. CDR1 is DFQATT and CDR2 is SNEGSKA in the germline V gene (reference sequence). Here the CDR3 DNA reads TGCAGTGCCAGCCCGCTAGGGGGGAAGAACACTGAAGCTTTCTTT. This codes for CSASPLGGKNTEAFF.

In nucleotides, the CDR3 is TGCGCCAGCAGCCCCCACGAGGGACCCTTTGGGCAGTTCTTC. Translating it yields CASSPHEGPFGQFF. The chain uses TRBV4-3 and TRBJ2-1; D could derive from TRBD1 or TRBD2 (5 bases each). This CDR3 has 14 residues. V was shortened by 4 bases and J by 12 bases, with 19 bases between the two germline ends. Germline V CDR1 and CDR2: LGHNA, YSLEER.

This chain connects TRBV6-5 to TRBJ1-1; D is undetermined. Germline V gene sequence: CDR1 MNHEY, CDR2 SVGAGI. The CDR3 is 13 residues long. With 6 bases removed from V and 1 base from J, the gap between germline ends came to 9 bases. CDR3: CASSRLGNTEAFF. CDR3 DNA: TGTGCCAGCAGCCGCCTGGGGAACACTGAAGCTTTCTTT.

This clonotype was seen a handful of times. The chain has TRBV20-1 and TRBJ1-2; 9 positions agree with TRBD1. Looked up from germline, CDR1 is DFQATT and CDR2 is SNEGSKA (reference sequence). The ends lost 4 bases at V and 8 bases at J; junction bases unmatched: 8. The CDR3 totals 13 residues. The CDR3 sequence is CSAITGGFYGYTF. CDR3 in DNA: TGCAGTGCTATCACAGGGGGCTTTTACGGCTACACCTTC.

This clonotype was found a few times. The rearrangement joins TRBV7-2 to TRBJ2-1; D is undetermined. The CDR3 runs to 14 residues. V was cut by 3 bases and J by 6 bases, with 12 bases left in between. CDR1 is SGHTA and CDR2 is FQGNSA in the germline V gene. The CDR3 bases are TGTGCCAGCAGCTTTTATTATTTTGGCAATGAGCAGTTCTTC. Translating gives CASSFYYFGNEQFF.

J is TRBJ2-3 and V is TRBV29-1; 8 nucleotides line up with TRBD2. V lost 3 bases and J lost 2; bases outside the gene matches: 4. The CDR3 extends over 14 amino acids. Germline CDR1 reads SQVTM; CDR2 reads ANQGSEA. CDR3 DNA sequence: TGCAGCGTTGATACTAGCGGCTACACAGATACGCAGTATTTT. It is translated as CSVDTSGYTDTQYF.

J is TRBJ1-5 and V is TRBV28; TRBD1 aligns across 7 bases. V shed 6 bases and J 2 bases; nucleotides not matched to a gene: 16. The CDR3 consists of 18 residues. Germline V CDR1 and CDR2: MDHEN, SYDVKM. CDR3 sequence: CASSLGPLFDRGNQPQHF. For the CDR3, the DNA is TGTGCCAGCAGCTTGGGCCCCCTCTTTGACAGGGGCAATCAGCCCCAGCATTTT.

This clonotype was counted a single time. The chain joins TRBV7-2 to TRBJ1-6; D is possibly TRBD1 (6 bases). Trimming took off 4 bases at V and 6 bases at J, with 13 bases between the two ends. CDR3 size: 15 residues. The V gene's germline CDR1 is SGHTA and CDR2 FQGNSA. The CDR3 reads CASSSPGEVNSPLHF. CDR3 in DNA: TGTGCCAGCAGCTCCCCAGGGGAGGTTAATTCACCCCTCCACTTT.

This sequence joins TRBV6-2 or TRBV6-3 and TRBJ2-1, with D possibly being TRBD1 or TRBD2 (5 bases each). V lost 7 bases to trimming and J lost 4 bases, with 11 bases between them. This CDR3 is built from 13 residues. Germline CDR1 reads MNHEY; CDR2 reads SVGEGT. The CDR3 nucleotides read TGTGCCAGCATCGGGGCCTTATACAATGAGCAGTTCTTC. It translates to CASIGALYNEQFF.

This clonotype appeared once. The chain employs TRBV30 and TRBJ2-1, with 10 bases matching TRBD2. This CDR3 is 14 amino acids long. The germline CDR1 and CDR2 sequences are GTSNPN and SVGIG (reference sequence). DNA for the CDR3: TGTGCGGTGCAAGCGGGGGGGGCCTACAATGAGCAGTTCTTC. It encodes CAVQAGGAYNEQFF.

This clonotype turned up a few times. DNA for the CDR3: TGCGCCAGCAGCCCCAACAGGGATGGATCCTACGAGCAGTACTTC. Translated, it gives CASSPNRDGSYEQYF. The gene calls are TRBV4-3 and TRBJ2-7, with D possibly TRBD1 on 6 matching bases. Trimming stripped 4 bases from V and 1 base from J, with 14 bases between. CDR1 and CDR2 from the germline V gene are LGHNA and YSLEER. This CDR3 is 15 amino acids long.

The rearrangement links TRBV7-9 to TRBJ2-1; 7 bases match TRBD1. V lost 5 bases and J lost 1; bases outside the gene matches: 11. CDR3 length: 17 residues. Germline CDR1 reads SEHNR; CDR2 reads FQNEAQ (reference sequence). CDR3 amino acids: CASSLRGTERSYNEQFF. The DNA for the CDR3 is TGTGCCAGCAGCCTTAGGGGGACAGAAAGGTCCTACAATGAGCAGTTCTTC.

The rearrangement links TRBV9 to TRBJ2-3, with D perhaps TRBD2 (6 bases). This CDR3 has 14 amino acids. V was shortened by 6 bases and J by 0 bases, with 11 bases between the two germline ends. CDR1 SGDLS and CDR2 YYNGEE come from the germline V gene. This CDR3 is CASKGGQSTDTQYF. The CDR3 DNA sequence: TGTGCCAGCAAGGGAGGACAAAGCACAGATACGCAGTATTTT.

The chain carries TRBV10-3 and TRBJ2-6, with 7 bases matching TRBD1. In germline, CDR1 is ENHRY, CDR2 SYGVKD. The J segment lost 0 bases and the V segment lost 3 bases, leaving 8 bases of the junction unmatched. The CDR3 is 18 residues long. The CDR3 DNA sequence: TGTGCCATCAGTGACCGGGACAGAAGCCCCTCTGGGGCCAACGTCCTGACTTTC. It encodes CAISDRDRSPSGANVLTF.

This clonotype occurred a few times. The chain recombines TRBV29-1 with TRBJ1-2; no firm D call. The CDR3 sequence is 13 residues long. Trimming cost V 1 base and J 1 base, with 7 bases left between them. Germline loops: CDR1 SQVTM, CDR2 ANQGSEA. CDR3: CSVEGGINYGYTF. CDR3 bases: TGCAGCGTTGAAGGAGGGATTAACTATGGCTACACCTTC.

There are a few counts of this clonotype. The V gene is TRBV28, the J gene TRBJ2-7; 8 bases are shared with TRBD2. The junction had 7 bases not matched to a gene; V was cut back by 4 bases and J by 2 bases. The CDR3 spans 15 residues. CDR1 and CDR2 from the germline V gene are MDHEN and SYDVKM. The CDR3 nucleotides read TGTGCCAGCAGTTCCCCAGGAGCGGGGGCCTACGAGCAGTACTTC. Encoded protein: CASSSPGAGAYEQYF.

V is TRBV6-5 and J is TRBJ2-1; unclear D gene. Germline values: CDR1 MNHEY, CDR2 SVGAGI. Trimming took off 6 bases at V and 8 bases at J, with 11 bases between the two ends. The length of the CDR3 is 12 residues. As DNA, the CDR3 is TGTGCCAGCAGCGTGGACGGCTATGAGCAGTTCTTC. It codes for CASSVDGYEQFF.